This entry lists 25 T cell receptor beta chains sequenced from one sample in a study of T cell responses to AZD1222 COVID-19 vaccine. Only in-frame clones appear in the TCRdb table, and some are missing; sequencing was by immunoSEQ multiplex PCR. The sample lists 150,000 to 200,000 clones, almost 95% seen once, with about 10% in the top ten. The sequenced sample was peripheral blood, obtained on day 0 of AZD1222 vaccination. Receptors were obtained from an adult in good health.

J is TRBJ1-2 and V is TRBV5-8; a possible D gene is TRBD1 (6 bases). V gave up 4 bases and J gave up 0 bases, with 13 bases separating them. CDR1 SGHTS and CDR2 YDEGEE come from the germline V gene. CDR3 length equals 15 residues. The CDR3 DNA follows: TGTGCCAGCAGCCCACAGGGATCAGCTAACTATGGCTACACCTTC. Its translation is CASSPQGSANYGYTF.

The J gene is TRBJ1-6, the V gene TRBV9; 9 bases map to TRBD1. Looked up from germline, CDR1 is SGDLS and CDR2 is YYNGEE. The CDR3 length is 15 residues. Trimming took 4 bases from V and 9 from J; bases not matched to a gene: 8. Written as DNA, the CDR3 is TGTGCCAGCAGCCCCTGGGACAGGGAAATTTCACCCCTCCACTTT. Translating it yields CASSPWDREISPLHF.

The chain recombines TRBV30 with TRBJ2-5; 8 bases line up with TRBD1. Trimming took 5 bases from V and 2 from J; bases not matched to a gene: 4. Germline CDR1 and CDR2: GTSNPN and SVGIG (reference sequence). The CDR3 spans 13 residues. The CDR3 region is CAWDRGRQETQYF. CDR3 bases: TGTGCCTGGGACAGGGGCAGGCAAGAGACCCAGTACTTC.

The V gene is TRBV11-2, the J gene TRBJ1-6; D unclear. V was clipped by 5 bases and J by 3 bases, with 8 bases between them. Germline lookup yields CDR1 SGHAT and CDR2 FQNNGV. This CDR3 is 14 amino acids long. CDR3 nucleotide sequence: TGTGCCAGCAGCAGGGCCTTCTATAATTCACCCCTCCACTTT. As protein: CASSRAFYNSPLHF.

This clone was counted a few times. This chain links TRBV5-6 with TRBJ1-6, with D possibly being TRBD1 (5 bases). V lost 0 bases to trimming and J lost 13 bases, with 14 bases between them. In germline, CDR1 is SGHDT, CDR2 YYEEEE. The CDR3 extends over 14 amino acids. DNA of the CDR3: TGTGCCAGCAGCTTGGATGGGGGAGTAGGTCCCCTCCACTTT. It is translated as CASSLDGGVGPLHF.

The genes are TRBV6-4 and TRBJ1-2; TRBD1 matches at 8 bases. J lost 4 bases, V lost 2 bases, and 9 bases had no gene match. The CDR3 totals 16 residues. Germline CDR1 and CDR2: MRHNA and SNTAGT. CDR3 protein: CASSDTAQGVPYGYTF. The CDR3 coding sequence is TGTGCCAGCAGTGACACCGCACAGGGGGTCCCCTATGGCTACACCTTC.

This chain joins TRBV5-5 and TRBJ1-1; D call uncertain. In germline, CDR1 is SGHKS, CDR2 YYEKEE (reference sequence). Trimming shortened V by 9 bases and J by 1 base, and 10 bases separated the two germline ends. The CDR3 contains 12 residues. The DNA of the CDR3 is TGTGCCACACTGATGGGGAACACTGAAGCTTTCTTT. It translates to CATLMGNTEAFF.

The genes are TRBV13 and TRBJ1-1; D perhaps matches TRBD1 (6 bases). Germline V gene sequence: CDR1 PRHDT, CDR2 FYEKMQ (reference sequence). V was trimmed by 3 bases and J by 1 base, leaving 9 bases between them. There are 14 residues in the CDR3. The CDR3 DNA sequence: TGTGCCAGCAGCTTGACAGGACCGAACACTGAAGCTTTCTTT. Its translation: CASSLTGPNTEAFF.

This rearrangement joins TRBV7-8 to TRBJ1-2; D remains ambiguous. The germline V and J ends were trimmed by 2 bases and 4 bases, with 11 bases remaining between them. There are 14 residues in the CDR3. In germline, CDR1 is SGHVS, CDR2 FQNEAQ. The CDR3 sequence is CASSLRATTYGYTF. The CDR3 nucleotides are TGTGCCAGCAGCTTACGGGCCACGACCTATGGCTACACCTTC.

CDR3 DNA sequence: TGTGCCAGCAGCCAAGACAGCGGCTACACCTTC. It specifies CASSQDSGYTF. The rearrangement uses TRBV4-2 and TRBJ1-2; D remains ambiguous. Germline CDR1 and CDR2: LGHNA and YNFKEQ. V was clipped by 0 bases and J by 8 bases, with 4 bases between them. The CDR3 totals 11 residues.

This chain connects TRBV25-1 to TRBJ2-7, with 9 positions matching TRBD2. Germline trimming cut 6 bases from V and 1 base from J; bases unmatched to any gene: 13. The length of the CDR3 is 17 residues. Per germline, CDR1 MGHDK and CDR2 SYGVNS. The CDR3 region is CASSPFPNSGRSYEQYF. The CDR3 DNA reads as TGTGCCAGCAGCCCCTTCCCGAATAGCGGGAGATCCTACGAGCAGTACTTC.

The chain joins TRBV7-9 to TRBJ1-6; D might be TRBD1 (5 bases). The germline V gene has CDR1 SEHNR and CDR2 FQNEAQ (reference sequence). This CDR3 has 17 amino acids. V was clipped by 3 bases and J by 8 bases, with 20 bases between them. CDR3 amino acids: CASSLGVRGRGDSPLHF. CDR3 coding DNA: TGTGCCAGCAGCTTGGGGGTTCGGGGTCGGGGTGATTCACCCCTCCACTTT. The variable domain in full, with the rest retrieved from reference TRBV7-9 and TRBJ1-6, is DTGVSQNPRHKITKRGQNVTFRCDPISEHNRLYWYRQTLGQGPEFLTYFQNEAQLEKSRLLSDRFSAERPKGSFSTLEIQRTEQGDSAMYLCASSLGVRGRGDSPLHFGNGTRLTVT.

The J gene is TRBJ1-5, the V gene TRBV28; D is possibly TRBD1 (6 bases). CDR1 is MDHEN, CDR2 SYDVKM, per germline. This CDR3 is built from 15 residues. Trimming shortened V by 7 bases and J by 2 bases, and 15 bases separated the two germline ends. CDR3: CASTDPRQGNQPQHF. The CDR3 coding sequence is TGTGCCAGCACCGACCCCAGACAGGGCAATCAGCCCCAGCATTTT.

The J gene is TRBJ1-3, the V gene TRBV9; D not certain. Germline CDR1 and CDR2: SGDLS and YYNGEE. The CDR3 is made up of 16 amino acids. The V end was cut by 3 bases, the J end by 0 bases, with 13 bases between. The CDR3 region has the DNA TGTGCCAGCAGCGCCCTTGACACTAGCTCTGGAAACACCATATATTTT. This codes for CASSALDTSSGNTIYF.

This clone was counted a single time. The CDR3 DNA is TGTGCCAGCAGTGAGGCAGGAAACTATGGCTACACCTTC. Translation gives CASSEAGNYGYTF. The chain combines TRBV2 with TRBJ1-2; D ambiguous. Germline CDR1 SNHLY, CDR2 FYNNEI. V lost 3 bases, J lost 2 bases, and 7 bases lay in between. The CDR3 consists of 13 residues. The full variable domain, in which reference TRBV2 and TRBJ1-2 provide the parts outside the CDR3, is EPEVTQTPSHQVTQMGQEVILRCVPISNHLYFYWYRQILGQKVEFLVSFYNNEISEKSEIFDDQFSVERPDGSNFTLKIRSTKLEDSAMYFCASSEAGNYGYTFGSGTRLTVV.

The CDR3 spells CAIRGTGDEQYF. Written as DNA, the CDR3 is TGTGCCATCAGGGGGACGGGGGACGAGCAGTACTTC. The V and J genes are TRBV10-3 and TRBJ2-7; tentatively, D is TRBD2 (6 bases). V gave up 6 bases and J gave up 5 bases, with 11 bases separating them. The CDR3 totals 12 residues. Germline values: CDR1 ENHRY, CDR2 SYGVKD.

This chain uses TRBV6-5 with TRBJ1-1; D not certain. Germline lookup yields CDR1 MNHEY and CDR2 SVGAGI. The CDR3 contains 13 residues. V lost 8 bases and J 6 bases, leaving 16 bases between the germline ends. The CDR3 spells CASRRSDTSEAFF. The CDR3 DNA follows: TGTGCCAGCCGTCGAAGCGACACCTCTGAAGCTTTCTTT.

Regarding this clone: Compared with germline, one end of the junction differs, possibly owing to a read error. The chain employs TRBV7-7 and TRBJ2-2, with D unclear. CDR1 and CDR2 (germline): SSHAT, FNYEAQ (reference sequence). This CDR3 has 15 amino acids. CDR3 amino acids: CASSLGGGYTGELFF. DNA for the CDR3: TGTGCTAGCAGCCTCGGCGGCGGATACACCGGGGAGCTGTTTTTT.

This rearrangement joins TRBV3-1 (or the pseudogene TRBV3-2) to TRBJ1-1; the D gene is possibly TRBD1 (6 bases). Deletions cut 6 bases from V and 0 bases from J, with 11 bases between. CDR3 length: 14 residues. Germline V lookup: CDR1 LGHDT, CDR2 YNNKEL (reference sequence). DNA of the CDR3: TGTGCCAGCAGTAGGGGGGGAATGAACACTGAAGCTTTCTTT. It encodes CASSRGGMNTEAFF.

V gene TRBV14 combines with J gene TRBJ1-3, with D tentatively TRBD1 (5 bases). V gave up 4 bases and J gave up 0 bases, with 10 bases separating them. The CDR3 has 15 residues. CDR1 SGHDN and CDR2 FVKESK come from the germline V gene. The CDR3: CASSPGTSSGNTIYF. Written as DNA, the CDR3 is TGTGCCAGCAGCCCGGGGACGTCCTCTGGAAACACCATATATTTT.

The rearrangement joins TRBV4-2 to TRBJ1-2; D not certain. Germline V CDR1 and CDR2: LGHNA, YNFKEQ. Between the trimmed V and J ends, which lost 3 bases and 8 bases, there was a span of 10 bases. The CDR3 is 12 residues long. CDR3 DNA sequence: TGTGCCAGCAGCCAGGGAATTGGGGGCTACACCTTC. This codes for CASSQGIGGYTF.

CDR3 nucleotide sequence: TGTGCCAGCAGCGTAGATGGGACGGGCAACACCGGGGAGCTGTTTTTT. Translating it yields CASSVDGTGNTGELFF. The chain has TRBV9 and TRBJ2-2, with D tentatively TRBD1 or TRBD2 (5 bases each). The CDR3 extends over 16 amino acids. V gave up 0 bases and J gave up 2 bases, with 11 bases separating them. The germline V gene has CDR1 SGDLS and CDR2 YYNGEE.

V is TRBV19 and J is TRBJ1-1; perhaps TRBD1 as D (5 bases). The CDR3 sequence is 15 residues long. V was cut by 0 bases and J by 0 bases, with 8 bases left in between. Germline CDR1 LNHDA, CDR2 SQIVND (reference sequence). The CDR3 DNA is TGTGCCAGTAGTATAGAGCGGGGGTTGAACACTGAAGCTTTCTTT. This translates into CASSIERGLNTEAFF.

The CDR3 coding sequence is TGTGCCAGCAGCCTCCAGCCGAATGGCTACAATGAGCAGTTCTTC. Its translation: CASSLQPNGYNEQFF. The gene calls are TRBV3-1 (or the pseudogene TRBV3-2) and TRBJ2-1; no firm D call. Trimming removed 4 bases from V and 3 bases from J, with 13 bases in between. The CDR3 runs 15 residues. Germline CDR1 reads LGHDT; CDR2 reads YNNKEL (reference sequence).

This chain uses TRBV5-6 with TRBJ1-1; D may be TRBD1 (6 bases). Per the germline V gene, CDR1 is SGHDT and CDR2 is YYEEEE. The CDR3 is 14 residues long. V dropped 4 bases and J dropped 4 bases, with 14 bases sitting between them. Here the CDR3 reads CASSPNPGATEAFF. As DNA, the CDR3 is TGTGCCAGCAGCCCAAATCCAGGGGCCACTGAAGCTTTCTTT.